These 14 T cell receptor beta chains came from one sample sequenced in a study of blood T cell repertoires in COVID-19. Clones were sequenced by immunoSEQ multiplex PCR, and TCRdb holds only the in-frame ones, with some missing. The table lists more than 400,000 clones, about nine tenths of them singletons. Sequences were obtained from PBMCs or T cells enriched from blood (not recorded which). Source of these receptors: a woman aged 18-29 years who had recovered from COVID-19.

The rearrangement links TRBV30 to TRBJ2-2; D remains unclear. The CDR3 is made up of 13 amino acids. CDR1 GTSNPN and CDR2 SVGIG come from the germline V gene (reference sequence). The V and J ends lost 0 bases and 5 bases respectively, with 7 bases between them. Here the CDR3 reads CAWSVLETGELFF. CDR3 nucleotides: TGTGCCTGGAGTGTACTGGAGACCGGGGAGCTGTTTTTT.

The rearrangement links TRBV5-5 to TRBJ2-1; D may be TRBD2 (5 bases). Looked up from germline, CDR1 is SGHKS and CDR2 is YYEKEE (reference sequence). CDR3 length equals 12 residues. Between the trimmed V and J ends, which lost 7 bases and 8 bases, there was a span of 13 bases. CDR3 DNA sequence: TGTGCCAGCGCCCGATCAGCGGATGAGCAGTTCTTC. As protein: CASARSADEQFF.

This rearrangement joins TRBV12-3 or TRBV12-4 to TRBJ1-5; D is possibly TRBD1 (5 bases). V was pared by 5 bases and J by 9 bases, with 11 bases between. The CDR3 loop spans 12 amino acids. The CDR3 bases are TGTGCCAGCAGTCCCGGGGGGTGGCCCCAGCATTTT. Its translation: CASSPGGWPQHF.

The genes are TRBV6-5 and TRBJ2-7; 8 nucleotides match TRBD1. Germline CDR1 reads MNHEY; CDR2 reads SVGAGI. The CDR3 is made up of 14 amino acids. Germline trimming cut 6 bases from V and 3 bases from J; bases unmatched to any gene: 7. CDR3 bases: TGTGCCAGCAGACCCCCCGACAGGGGCTACGAGCAGTACTTC. Encoded protein: CASRPPDRGYEQYF.

This chain connects TRBV12-3 or TRBV12-4 to TRBJ2-7; perhaps TRBD2 as D (6 bases). Between the trimmed V and J ends, which lost 6 bases and 7 bases, there was a span of 10 bases. CDR3 length equals 11 residues. CDR3: CASSSRGEQYF. In DNA form, the CDR3 reads TGTGCCAGCAGCAGTCGGGGGGAGCAGTACTTC.

The chain joins TRBV19 to TRBJ1-1; TRBD1 matches at 10 bases. Germline V lookup: CDR1 LNHDA, CDR2 SQIVND (reference sequence). V lost 8 bases to trimming and J lost 5 bases; unmatched junction nucleotides: 5. This CDR3 region has 13 residues. The CDR3 DNA reads as TGTGCCAGTGGGACAGGGGCAAGGACTGAAGCTTTCTTT. Protein: CASGTGARTEAFF.

The gene calls are TRBV19 and TRBJ1-3, with a possible D match to TRBD1 (5 bases). This CDR3 region has 15 residues. Germline CDR1 LNHDA, CDR2 SQIVND (reference sequence). V lost 6 bases and J 3 bases, leaving 15 bases between the germline ends. The CDR3 loop reads CASSPGGSVGNTIYF. CDR3 sequence (DNA): TGTGCCAGTAGCCCCGGGGGGAGCGTTGGAAACACCATATATTTT. The full variable domain, its missing parts supplied by reference TRBV19 and TRBJ1-3, is DGGITQSPKYLFRKEGQNVTLSCEQNLNHDAMYWYRQDPGQGLRLIYYSQIVNDFQKGDIAEGYSVSREKKESFPLTVTSAQKNPTAFYLCASSPGGSVGNTIYFGEGSWLTVV.

The chain links TRBV13 to TRBJ1-5; D gene ambiguous. V was pared by 0 bases and J by 11 bases, with 17 bases between. The CDR3 runs to 15 residues. CDR1 is PRHDT, CDR2 FYEKMQ, per germline (reference sequence). The CDR3 coding sequence is TGTGCCAGCAGCTTAGGCCCAATACCCCCACCGGCCCAGCATTTT. Its translation is CASSLGPIPPPAQHF.

The V gene is TRBV27, the J gene TRBJ2-7; no clear D. V was shortened by 0 bases and J by 2 bases, with 8 bases between the two germline ends. Germline CDR1 and CDR2: MNHEY and SMNVEV (reference sequence). The CDR3 is 14 residues long. CDR3 nucleotide sequence: TGTGCCAGCAGTTTATCATACGGAGCCTACGAGCAGTACTTC. It translates to CASSLSYGAYEQYF.

The rearrangement links TRBV5-1 to TRBJ2-2, with 7 bases lining up with TRBD1. This CDR3 contains 16 residues. Losses at the gene ends were 0 bases for V and 3 bases for J; bases not matched to a gene: 5. Per germline, CDR1 SGHRS and CDR2 YFSETQ. CDR3 region: CASSLGQGEDTGELFF. As DNA, the CDR3 is TGCGCCAGCAGCTTGGGACAGGGAGAGGACACCGGGGAGCTGTTTTTT.

The rearrangement joins TRBV11-2 to TRBJ1-1; D unresolved. This CDR3 has 13 amino acids. V lost 0 bases and J 2 bases, leaving 4 bases between the germline ends. From germline, CDR1 is SGHAT and CDR2 FQNNGV. CDR3 nucleotide sequence: TGTGCCAGCAGCTTAGATCCTAACACTGAAGCTTTCTTT. Protein product: CASSLDPNTEAFF.

This clone was recorded only once. V gene TRBV5-4 combines with J gene TRBJ2-2, with 7 bases matching TRBD1. CDR1 and CDR2 from the germline V gene are SGHNT and YYREEE (reference sequence). The ends lost 3 bases at V and 3 bases at J; junction bases unmatched: 8. The CDR3 runs 16 residues. The CDR3 is CASSSETGYDTGELFF. The CDR3 bases are TGTGCCAGCAGCTCGGAGACAGGGTATGACACCGGGGAGCTGTTTTTT.

A word on this clone: This specimen includes other DNA sequences encoding the same CDR3. The J gene is TRBJ1-4, the V gene TRBV5-1, with D maybe TRBD1 (5 bases). Germline CDR1 is SGHRS and CDR2 is YFSETQ. CDR3 length: 15 residues. Trimming took off 0 bases at V and 5 bases at J, with 11 bases between the two ends. CDR3 amino acids: CASSLVAGENEKLFF. In DNA, the CDR3 is TGCGCCAGCAGCTTGGTGGCGGGGGAAAATGAAAAACTGTTTTTT.

The chain couples TRBV5-6 to TRBJ1-4; D unresolved. V was pared by 4 bases and J by 3 bases, with 13 bases between. Germline assignment: CDR1 SGHDT and CDR2 YYEEEE. The CDR3 is 15 amino acids. CDR3 DNA: TGTGCCAGCAGCCGTTACCTTGGAGCTAATGAAAAACTGTTTTTT. This sequence encodes CASSRYLGANEKLFF.